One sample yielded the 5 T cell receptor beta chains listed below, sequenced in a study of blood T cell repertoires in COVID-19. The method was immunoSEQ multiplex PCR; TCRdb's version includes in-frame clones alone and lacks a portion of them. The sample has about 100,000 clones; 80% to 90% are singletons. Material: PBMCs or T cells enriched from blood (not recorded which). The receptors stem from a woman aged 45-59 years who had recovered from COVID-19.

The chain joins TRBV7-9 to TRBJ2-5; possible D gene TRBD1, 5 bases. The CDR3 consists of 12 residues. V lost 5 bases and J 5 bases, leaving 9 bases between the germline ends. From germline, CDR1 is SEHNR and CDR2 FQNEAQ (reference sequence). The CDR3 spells CASSGAMETQYF. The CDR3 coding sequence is TGTGCCAGCAGCGGGGCTATGGAGACCCAGTACTTC.

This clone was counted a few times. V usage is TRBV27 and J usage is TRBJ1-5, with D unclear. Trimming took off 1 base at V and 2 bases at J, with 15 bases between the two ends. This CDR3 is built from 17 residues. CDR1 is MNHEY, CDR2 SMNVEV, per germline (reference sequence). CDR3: CASSLFSRAGGNQPQHF. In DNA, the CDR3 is TGTGCCAGCAGTTTATTTTCTCGGGCGGGAGGCAATCAGCCCCAGCATTTT.

The CDR3 nucleotides are TGTGCCAGCAGCTTGGGTTTCTCTCAGTGGACTGAAGCTTTCTTT. This translates into CASSLGFSQWTEAFF. V gene TRBV5-6 combines with J gene TRBJ1-1; D remains ambiguous. Trimming removed 0 bases at V and 5 bases at J, with 14 bases between. The CDR3 runs to 15 residues. Germline V CDR1 and CDR2: SGHDT, YYEEEE.

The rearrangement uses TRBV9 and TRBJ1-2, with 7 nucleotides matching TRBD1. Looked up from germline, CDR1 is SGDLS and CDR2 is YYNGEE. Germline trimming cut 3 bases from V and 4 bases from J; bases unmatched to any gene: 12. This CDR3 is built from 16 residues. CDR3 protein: CASSEPLTGAGYGYTF. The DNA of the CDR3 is TGTGCCAGCAGCGAGCCCCTTACAGGGGCGGGCTATGGCTACACCTTC.

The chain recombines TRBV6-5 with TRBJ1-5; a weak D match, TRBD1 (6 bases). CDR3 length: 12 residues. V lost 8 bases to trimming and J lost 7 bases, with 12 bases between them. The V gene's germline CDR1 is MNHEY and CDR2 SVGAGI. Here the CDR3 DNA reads TGTGCCAGCGGGGGCCCGCGGCAGCCCCAGCATTTT. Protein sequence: CASGGPRQPQHF.